This TCR beta chain stems from a study of T cells in Graves' hyperthyroidism and ophthalmopathy. Trimming pared 6 bases from V and 2 bases from J, leaving 19 bases between. The V gene's germline CDR1 is LNHDA and CDR2 SQIVND (reference sequence). The CDR3 is made up of 16 amino acids. Any patient presenting with uncontrolled infection, other autoimmune disease, pregnancy or lactation was left out. For the diagnoses, clinical symptoms, serum thyroxine and TRAb, thyroid ultrasound and orbital computed tomography were used. Amplification targeted TCR beta CDR3 regions from RNA transcripts. The HTBI primer set served for first-round RT-PCR of the TCR CDR3. Each CDR3 protein is one row after TCRdb ran MiXCR on the multiplex PCR reads. The table has approximately 430,000 distinct CDR3 sequences, about 15% seen once; the top ten hold around 14%. Broader study findings: Ophthalmopathy was distinguished from stable hyperthyroidism by 13 V-J signatures.

About this clonotype: Its specificity is unknown.

The chain is built from TRBV19 and TRBJ1-1; unclear D gene. This TCR was recovered from a man younger than 30 with Graves' ophthalmopathy. Input material: blood. CDR3 sequence: CASSPRKLEGNTEAFF. The CDR3 nucleotides are TGTGCCAGTAGCCCGAGAAAGCTGGAGGGTAACACTGAAGCTTTCTTT.